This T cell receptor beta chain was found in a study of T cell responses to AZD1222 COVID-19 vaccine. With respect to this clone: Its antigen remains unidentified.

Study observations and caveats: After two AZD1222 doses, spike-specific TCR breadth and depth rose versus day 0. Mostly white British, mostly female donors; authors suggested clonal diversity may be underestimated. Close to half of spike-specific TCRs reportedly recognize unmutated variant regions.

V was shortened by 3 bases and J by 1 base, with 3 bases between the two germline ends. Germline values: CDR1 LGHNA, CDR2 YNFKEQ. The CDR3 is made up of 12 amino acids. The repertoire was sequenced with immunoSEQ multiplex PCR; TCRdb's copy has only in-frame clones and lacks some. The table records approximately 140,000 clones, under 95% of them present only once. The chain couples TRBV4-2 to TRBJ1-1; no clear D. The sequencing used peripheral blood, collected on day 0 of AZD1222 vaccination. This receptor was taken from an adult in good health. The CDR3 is CASSHSNTEAFF. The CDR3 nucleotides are TGTGCCAGCAGCCATTCGAACACTGAAGCTTTCTTT.